The rows below give T cell receptor beta chains drawn from one sample of a study of cytomegalovirus exposure and HLA in healthy donors. The repertoire was sequenced with immunoSEQ multiplex PCR; TCRdb's copy has only in-frame clones and lacks some. The sample contains approximately 130,000 clones, 75% to 85% of which appear only once. The sample consisted of PBMCs. The receptors come from a middle-aged woman in good health and CMV-seropositive. Each CDR3 is given with its conserved first and last residue. The order of the fields is J gene, V gene, D gene, clone size, CDR3 protein, CDR3 DNA. The D gene is left open where the match is weak. The size field is filled for only some rows; it gives once, few, many or a size class.

j_call: TRBJ2-2; v_call: TRBV7-7; d_call: TRBD1; clone_size: NA; cdr3_aa: CASSLGDRGTGELFF; cdr3_nt: TGTGCTAGCAGCTTAGGGGACAGGGGCACCGGGGAGCTGTTTTTT
j_call: TRBJ2-5; v_call: TRBV11-2; d_call: TRBD1; clone_size: NA; cdr3_aa: CASSLVWGTGFVETQYF; cdr3_nt: TGTGCCAGCAGCTTAGTATGGGGGACAGGGTTTGTGGAGACCCAGTACTTC
j_call: TRBJ1-1; v_call: TRBV6-5; d_call: NA; clone_size: NA; cdr3_aa: CASSSRTDYTEAFF; cdr3_nt: TGTGCCAGCAGTTCCCGGACAGATTACACTGAAGCTTTCTTT
j_call: TRBJ1-1; v_call: TRBV19; d_call: NA; clone_size: NA; cdr3_aa: CASSMQGVDMNTEAFF; cdr3_nt: TGTGCCAGTAGTATGCAGGGCGTGGACATGAACACTGAAGCTTTCTTT
j_call: TRBJ2-7; v_call: TRBV29-1; d_call: TRBD2; clone_size: NA; cdr3_aa: CSVERGAGYEQYF; cdr3_nt: TGCAGCGTTGAGCGGGGGGCCGGGTACGAGCAGTACTTC
j_call: TRBJ1-2; v_call: TRBV11-2; d_call: NA; clone_size: NA; cdr3_aa: CASSLERMRGYTF; cdr3_nt: TGTGCCAGCAGCTTAGAACGAATGCGGGGCTACACCTTC
j_call: TRBJ1-1; v_call: TRBV7-8; d_call: NA; clone_size: few; cdr3_aa: CASSPPGRGDTEAFF; cdr3_nt: TGTGCCAGCAGCCCCCCCGGGAGGGGGGACACTGAAGCTTTCTTT
j_call: TRBJ1-4; v_call: TRBV27; d_call: NA; clone_size: once; cdr3_aa: CASSLYEGIGKKLFF; cdr3_nt: TGTGCCAGCAGTTTATATGAGGGAATAGGGAAAAAACTGTTTTTT
j_call: TRBJ1-2; v_call: TRBV4-1; d_call: TRBD1; clone_size: NA; cdr3_aa: CASSQGTGVEKAYGYTF; cdr3_nt: TGCGCCAGCAGCCAAGGGACAGGTGTCGAGAAGGCCTATGGCTACACCTTC
j_call: TRBJ2-1; v_call: TRBV27; d_call: TRBD2; clone_size: few; cdr3_aa: CASNQGVAGGSEQFF; cdr3_nt: TGTGCCAGCAACCAGGGGGTAGCGGGAGGAAGTGAGCAGTTCTTC
j_call: TRBJ1-1; v_call: TRBV18; d_call: NA; clone_size: NA; cdr3_aa: CASSRVLNTEAFF; cdr3_nt: TGTGCCAGCTCACGTGTTTTAAACACTGAAGCTTTCTTT
j_call: TRBJ2-7; v_call: TRBV28; d_call: TRBD2; clone_size: NA; cdr3_aa: CASSLLVGGSSYEQYF; cdr3_nt: TGTGCCAGCAGTTTACTTGTGGGCGGGAGCTCCTACGAGCAGTACTTC
j_call: TRBJ2-3; v_call: TRBV2; d_call: TRBD2; clone_size: NA; cdr3_aa: CARTSGGAVSTDTQYF; cdr3_nt: TGTGCCAGGACTAGCGGGGGGGCCGTTAGCACAGATACGCAGTATTTT
j_call: TRBJ2-7; v_call: TRBV4-2; d_call: TRBD1; clone_size: NA; cdr3_aa: CASSQEETGGREQYF; cdr3_nt: TGTGCCAGCAGCCAAGAAGAGACAGGGGGCAGGGAGCAGTACTTC
j_call: TRBJ2-3; v_call: TRBV4-3; d_call: TRBD2; clone_size: NA; cdr3_aa: CASSQDSGMGTDTQYF; cdr3_nt: TGCGCCAGCAGCCAAGATAGCGGGATGGGCACAGATACGCAGTATTTT
j_call: TRBJ2-7; v_call: TRBV6-1; d_call: NA; clone_size: NA; cdr3_aa: CASSVSVTYEQYF; cdr3_nt: TGTGCCAGCAGTGTGTCGGTTACCTACGAGCAGTACTTC
j_call: TRBJ2-2; v_call: TRBV7-9; d_call: TRBD2; clone_size: NA; cdr3_aa: CASSLAGEGRFTGELFF; cdr3_nt: TGTGCCAGCAGCCTTGCGGGGGAGGGGCGCTTCACCGGGGAGCTGTTTTTT
j_call: TRBJ2-5; v_call: TRBV2; d_call: NA; clone_size: once; cdr3_aa: CASSGSGGRLETQYF; cdr3_nt: TGTGCCAGCAGTGGATCAGGGGGGCGCCTAGAGACCCAGTACTTC
j_call: TRBJ2-7; v_call: TRBV5-1; d_call: TRBD2; clone_size: NA; cdr3_aa: CASSGGLAGAYEQYF; cdr3_nt: TGCGCCAGCAGCGGGGGACTAGCGGGTGCCTACGAGCAGTACTTC
j_call: TRBJ2-1; v_call: TRBV10-1; d_call: TRBD2; clone_size: once; cdr3_aa: CASFWGQGGTSGSHESYNEQFF; cdr3_nt: TGCGCCAGTTTTTGGGGACAGGGAGGGACTAGCGGGAGTCATGAGTCCTACAATGAGCAGTTCTTC
j_call: TRBJ2-3; v_call: TRBV27; d_call: NA; clone_size: NA; cdr3_aa: CASSPLGEDTQYF; cdr3_nt: TGTGCCAGCAGTCCGCTAGGGGAAGATACGCAGTATTTT
j_call: TRBJ1-5; v_call: TRBV19; d_call: NA; clone_size: NA; cdr3_aa: CASSMSGNQPQHF; cdr3_nt: TGTGCCAGTAGTATGTCGGGAAATCAGCCCCAGCATTTT
j_call: TRBJ1-2; v_call: TRBV7-6; d_call: NA; clone_size: NA; cdr3_aa: CASSPRGSSMYGYTF; cdr3_nt: TGTGCCAGCAGCCCCCGGGGGTCGAGCATGTATGGCTACACCTTC
j_call: TRBJ2-7; v_call: TRBV11-3; d_call: TRBD2; clone_size: NA; cdr3_aa: CASSLTSGDYEQYF; cdr3_nt: TGTGCCAGCAGCTTAACTAGCGGAGACTACGAGCAGTACTTC
j_call: TRBJ2-5; v_call: TRBV5-4; d_call: NA; clone_size: NA; cdr3_aa: CASSLGRQGTETQYF; cdr3_nt: TGTGCCAGCAGCCTTGGGCGCCAGGGCACGGAGACCCAGTACTTC
j_call: TRBJ2-7; v_call: TRBV27; d_call: NA; clone_size: few; cdr3_aa: CASSFSYSYEQYF; cdr3_nt: TGTGCCAGCAGTTTCTCCTACTCCTACGAGCAGTACTTC
j_call: TRBJ2-1; v_call: TRBV13; d_call: NA; clone_size: NA; cdr3_aa: CASSLGQGGNEQFF; cdr3_nt: TGTGCCAGCAGCTTAGGGCAGGGAGGCAATGAGCAGTTCTTC
j_call: TRBJ2-7; v_call: TRBV6-6; d_call: TRBD2; clone_size: few; cdr3_aa: CASSSGTSGDPYEQYF; cdr3_nt: TGTGCCAGCAGTTCCGGGACTAGCGGTGATCCCTACGAGCAGTACTTC
j_call: TRBJ2-2; v_call: TRBV7-3; d_call: TRBD2; clone_size: once; cdr3_aa: CASSLTSANTGELFF; cdr3_nt: TGTGCCAGCAGCCTGACTAGCGCGAACACCGGGGAGCTGTTTTTT
j_call: TRBJ2-7; v_call: TRBV7-2; d_call: TRBD2; clone_size: once; cdr3_aa: CASGLAGVYEQYF; cdr3_nt: TGTGCCAGCGGACTAGCGGGGGTTTACGAGCAGTACTTC
j_call: TRBJ1-1; v_call: TRBV7-3; d_call: TRBD1; clone_size: few; cdr3_aa: CASSLTGGETEAFF; cdr3_nt: TGTGCCAGCAGCTTGACAGGGGGAGAAACTGAAGCTTTCTTT
j_call: TRBJ2-7; v_call: TRBV27; d_call: NA; clone_size: few; cdr3_aa: CASSFGGYEQYF; cdr3_nt: TGTGCCAGCAGTTTCGGCGGGTACGAGCAGTACTTC
j_call: TRBJ1-1; v_call: TRBV18; d_call: NA; clone_size: NA; cdr3_aa: CASSPGANTEAFF; cdr3_nt: TGTGCCAGCTCACCGGGGGCGAACACTGAAGCTTTCTTT
j_call: TRBJ1-5; v_call: TRBV19; d_call: NA; clone_size: few; cdr3_aa: CASSIGAGADGNQPQHF; cdr3_nt: TGTGCCAGTAGTATAGGGGCGGGCGCCGATGGCAATCAGCCCCAGCATTTT
j_call: TRBJ2-7; v_call: TRBV9; d_call: TRBD1; clone_size: NA; cdr3_aa: CASSPRSGTGYEQYF; cdr3_nt: TGTGCCAGCAGCCCCAGATCCGGGACAGGCTACGAGCAGTACTTC
j_call: TRBJ1-1; v_call: TRBV29-1; d_call: TRBD1; clone_size: NA; cdr3_aa: CSADRGDGEAFF; cdr3_nt: TGCAGCGCCGACAGGGGAGATGGGGAAGCTTTCTTT
j_call: TRBJ2-2; v_call: TRBV6-1; d_call: TRBD1; clone_size: NA; cdr3_aa: CASRDRGLVGELFF; cdr3_nt: TGTGCCAGCAGGGACAGGGGGCTAGTTGGGGAGCTGTTTTTT
j_call: TRBJ2-3; v_call: TRBV9; d_call: TRBD2; clone_size: NA; cdr3_aa: CASSVGTSGKSFTDTQYF; cdr3_nt: TGTGCCAGCAGCGTAGGAACTAGCGGGAAAAGTTTCACAGATACGCAGTATTTT
j_call: TRBJ2-2; v_call: TRBV10-2; d_call: TRBD2; clone_size: once; cdr3_aa: CASTGLVNTGELFF; cdr3_nt: TGCGCCAGCACGGGACTAGTGAACACCGGGGAGCTGTTTTTT
j_call: TRBJ2-7; v_call: TRBV7-2; d_call: TRBD2; clone_size: few; cdr3_aa: CASSEAGTSSYEQYF; cdr3_nt: TGTGCCAGCAGCGAAGCAGGGACTAGCTCCTACGAGCAGTACTTC
j_call: TRBJ2-3; v_call: TRBV2; d_call: NA; clone_size: NA; cdr3_aa: CASSSFQGTQYF; cdr3_nt: TGTGCCAGCAGTTCCTTTCAGGGTACGCAGTATTTT
j_call: TRBJ1-2; v_call: TRBV18; d_call: NA; clone_size: NA; cdr3_aa: CASSPPRGASDYGYTF; cdr3_nt: TGTGCCAGCTCTCCGCCCCGGGGGGCTAGCGACTATGGCTACACCTTC
j_call: TRBJ2-7; v_call: TRBV19; d_call: TRBD2; clone_size: NA; cdr3_aa: CASSMTASGTYEQYF; cdr3_nt: TGTGCCAGTAGTATGACGGCTAGCGGGACCTACGAGCAGTACTTC
j_call: TRBJ2-3; v_call: TRBV18; d_call: TRBD1; clone_size: once; cdr3_aa: CASSPYGTANTDTQYF; cdr3_nt: TGTGCCAGCTCACCATATGGGACAGCTAACACAGATACGCAGTATTTT
j_call: TRBJ2-1; v_call: TRBV9; d_call: TRBD2; clone_size: NA; cdr3_aa: CASSVVGGRNSYNEQFF; cdr3_nt: TGTGCCAGCAGCGTAGTGGGCGGGAGAAACTCCTACAATGAGCAGTTCTTC
j_call: TRBJ2-7; v_call: TRBV19; d_call: TRBD1; clone_size: NA; cdr3_aa: CASSIGRDRAHEQYF; cdr3_nt: TGTGCCAGTAGTATAGGTCGGGACAGGGCCCACGAGCAGTACTTC
j_call: TRBJ2-5; v_call: TRBV9; d_call: TRBD2; clone_size: once; cdr3_aa: CASSEAGVASETQYF; cdr3_nt: TGTGCCAGCAGCGAGGCGGGGGTGGCGTCAGAGACCCAGTACTTC
j_call: TRBJ2-7; v_call: TRBV18; d_call: NA; clone_size: few; cdr3_aa: CASSPGFQLPDEQYF; cdr3_nt: TGTGCCAGCTCACCAGGGTTCCAACTACCTGACGAGCAGTACTTC
j_call: TRBJ1-2; v_call: TRBV19; d_call: TRBD1; clone_size: NA; cdr3_aa: CASSISSGTGVLHGYTF; cdr3_nt: TGTGCCAGTAGTATCTCTTCCGGGACAGGGGTTTTACATGGCTACACCTTC
j_call: TRBJ1-1; v_call: TRBV9; d_call: NA; clone_size: few; cdr3_aa: CASSLKGSNTEAFF; cdr3_nt: TGTGCCAGCAGTCTCAAGGGGTCGAACACTGAAGCTTTCTTT